These T cell receptor beta chains were read from a single sample in a study of blood T cell repertoires in COVID-19. Only in-frame clones appear in the TCRdb table, and some are missing; sequencing was by immunoSEQ multiplex PCR. The sample includes roughly 70,000 clones, roughly 90% of them seen just once. The sample comprised peripheral blood. Every receptor here comes from an older man with acute or convalescent COVID-19. Each CDR3 is given with its conserved first and last residue. D genes are given only for firm matches. Rows may omit the clone size; those that give it use once, few, many or a size class.

d_call | clone_size | j_call | v_call | cdr3_nt | cdr3_aa
- | once | TRBJ1-5 | TRBV6-2/TRBV6-3 | TGTGCCAGCAGTTACTCGGACTATAGCAATCAGCCCCAGCATTTT | CASSYSDYSNQPQHF
- | - | TRBJ1-2 | TRBV15 | TGTGCCACCAGCAGAGTTGACGGGATGAACTATGGCTACACCTTC | CATSRVDGMNYGYTF
- | - | TRBJ1-1 | TRBV2 | TGTGCCAGCAGGGGGGACACGGGGTCTGAAGCTTTCTTT | CASRGDTGSEAFF
TRBD1 | - | TRBJ2-1 | TRBV29-1 | TGCAGCGTTGCCTCGGACAGGGTGTCCGGTGAGCAGTTCTTC | CSVASDRVSGEQFF
- | - | TRBJ2-3 | TRBV5-8 | TGTGCCAGCAGCAAGCCGGGACTCCCAGTAAAGTATTTT | CASSKPGLPVKYF
TRBD2 | once | TRBJ2-7 | TRBV27 | TGTGCCAGCAGTTTGCCCGGGACTAGGACCTACGAGCAGTACTTC | CASSLPGTRTYEQYF
TRBD2 | - | TRBJ2-2 | TRBV7-8 | TGTGCCAGCAGCCCCCGGGGGGGAGGGAACACCGGGGAGCTGTTTTTT | CASSPRGGGNTGELFF
- | - | TRBJ1-5 | TRBV19 | TGTGCCTCCACGGGGGCCTTGGGGTTCTTAGCGGGTCAGCCCCAGCATTTT | CASTGALGFLAGQPQHF
- | - | TRBJ1-3 | TRBV11-2 | TGTGCCAGCAGCTTAAGACTGGCCTCTGGAAACACCATATATTTT | CASSLRLASGNTIYF
- | - | TRBJ2-5 | TRBV7-2 | TGTGCCAGCAGCTTAGGACAAGCCCAAGAGACCCAGTACTTC | CASSLGQAQETQYF
- | - | TRBJ2-6 | TRBV7-9 | TGTGCCAGCAGCCGGACAGTAGCAGCTGGGGCCAACGTCCTGACTTTC | CASSRTVAAGANVLTF
TRBD1 | once | TRBJ1-2 | TRBV4-1 | TGCGCCAGCAGCCAAGGTGGACAGGCGGGCTACACCTTC | CASSQGGQAGYTF
- | - | TRBJ2-2 | TRBV4-3 | TGCGCCAGCAGCCAATCCTCGACCGGGGAGCTGTTTTTT | CASSQSSTGELFF
- | - | TRBJ2-7 | TRBV4-3 | TGCGCCAGCAGCCAAGAGTATCCAGCCGGAGGGGAGCAGTACTTC | CASSQEYPAGGEQYF
TRBD1 | - | TRBJ2-2 | TRBV30 | TGTGCCTGGAGCACTACAGGGGGCGTTTTTGTTGCCGGGGAGCTGTTTTTT | CAWSTTGGVFVAGELFF
TRBD2 | - | TRBJ2-3 | TRBV24-1 | TGTGCCACCACCGAGCGGGGGGCCAGCACAGATACGCAGTATTTT | CATTERGASTDTQYF
- | - | TRBJ2-3 | TRBV27 | TGTGCCAGCAGTTTAGGGCAGGGAAGCGCAGATACGCAGTATTTT | CASSLGQGSADTQYF
- | few | TRBJ1-1 | TRBV28 | TGTGCCACCCGCCTGGCTGGCAGGAACACTGAAGCTTTCTTT | CATRLAGRNTEAFF
TRBD2 | - | TRBJ2-3 | TRBV7-8 | TGTGCCAGCAGCTTTAGCGGGCCCTTAGATACGCAGTATTTT | CASSFSGPLDTQYF
TRBD1 | - | TRBJ1-6 | TRBV11-1 | TGTGCCAGCAGCCCCCACCGGGACAGGGCCGGTTCACCCCTCCACTTT | CASSPHRDRAGSPLHF
- | - | TRBJ2-3 | TRBV6-5 | TGTGCCGTGAACAGGGTTAGCACAGATACGCAGTATTTT | CAVNRVSTDTQYF
- | - | TRBJ2-5 | TRBV5-6 | TGTGCCAGCAGTTTTTCGCCGGGGGGCCGGGAGACCCAGTACTTC | CASSFSPGGRETQYF
- | few | TRBJ1-4 | TRBV19 | TGTGCCAGCGGGGGAGGGTCCACTAATGAAAAACTGTTTTTT | CASGGGSTNEKLFF
TRBD2 | - | TRBJ2-7 | TRBV4-3 | TGCGCCAGCAGCCAAGGGACTAGCGGGGGGTACGAGCAGTACTTC | CASSQGTSGGYEQYF
- | - | TRBJ2-2 | TRBV7-2 | TGTGCCAGCAGTACCACAAACACCGGGGAGCTGTTTTTT | CASSTTNTGELFF
TRBD2 | - | TRBJ2-1 | TRBV27 | TGTGCCAGCAGGCTATCGGGAGGTAATGAGCAGTTCTTC | CASRLSGGNEQFF
TRBD1 | - | TRBJ1-4 | TRBV5-1 | TGCGCCAGCAGTCTCACCCCCCGGACAGGAAATGAAAAACTGTTTTTT | CASSLTPRTGNEKLFF
- | - | TRBJ1-2 | TRBV28 | TGTGCCAGCAGCTCTGGACACCTTCATGGCTACACCTTC | CASSSGHLHGYTF
- | - | TRBJ1-3 | TRBV18 | TGTGCCAGCTCACTCGACATAAGCTCTGGAAACACCATATTTTTT | CASSLDISSGNTIFF
- | - | TRBJ2-3 | TRBV19 | TGTGCCAGTAGCCGAGGGGGAGATACGCAGTATTTT | CASSRGGDTQYF
- | - | TRBJ2-5 | TRBV5-4 | TGTGCCAGCAGCGGAAGGACTAGGGGGGAGACCCAGTACTTC | CASSGRTRGETQYF
- | - | TRBJ2-1 | TRBV6-2/TRBV6-3 | TGTGCCAGCAGTTACTCGGGGGGAGGTTCCTATGAGCAGTTCTTC | CASSYSGGGSYEQFF
- | - | TRBJ2-3 | TRBV15 | TGTGCCACCAGCCGAGGCTCTGAGGATACGCAGTATTTT | CATSRGSEDTQYF
- | - | TRBJ1-2 | TRBV19 | TGTGCCAGTAAGCTCGGGGGGTCTGGCTACACCTTC | CASKLGGSGYTF
- | - | TRBJ2-6 | TRBV7-9 | TGTGCCAGCAGCTCTACCCCGGGGGTCTGGGCCAACGTCCTGACTTTC | CASSSTPGVWANVLTF
- | - | TRBJ1-2 | TRBV27 | TGTGCCAGCAGTTTTCATCCCGACGGAAAGGGGGGCTACACCTTC | CASSFHPDGKGGYTF
TRBD1 | once | TRBJ1-2 | TRBV18 | TGTGCCAGCTCAGATGGGACAGGGGGCCCCGGCTACACCTTC | CASSDGTGGPGYTF
TRBD2 | once | TRBJ2-5 | TRBV4-2 | TGTGCCAGCAGCCAGGGGGGACTAGCGGGTCCTCGGACCCAGTACTTC | CASSQGGLAGPRTQYF
- | - | TRBJ2-7 | TRBV11-1 | TGTGCCAGCAGAGTTAGCATGGGGCTCGGAGAGCAGTACTTC | CASRVSMGLGEQYF
- | - | TRBJ2-3 | TRBV4-3 | TGCGCCAGCAGCCAGTACCCCACCGGGACTAGCACAGATACGCAGTATTTT | CASSQYPTGTSTDTQYF
TRBD1 | - | TRBJ2-1 | TRBV7-2 | TGTGCCAGCAGCCCCTTCGGACAGGGGGCCTACAATGAGCAGTTCTTC | CASSPFGQGAYNEQFF
- | few | TRBJ1-2 | TRBV2 | TGTGCCAGCAGCCGAGGGTATGGCTACACCTTC | CASSRGYGYTF
- | - | TRBJ1-4 | TRBV5-1 | TGCGCCAGCAGCTTGGGTCCGGGGGGTGAAAAACTGTTTTTT | CASSLGPGGEKLFF
TRBD1 | - | TRBJ1-2 | TRBV7-6 | TGTGCCAGCAGCTTACCCCCGGGACAGGCCCAACCGGACTATGGCTACACCTTC | CASSLPPGQAQPDYGYTF
- | once | TRBJ2-1 | TRBV5-6 | TGTGCCAGCAGCTTTGGGCAGGGGTTCAATGAGCAGTTCTTC | CASSFGQGFNEQFF
TRBD1 | once | TRBJ1-4 | TRBV14 | TGTGCCAGCAGCCAAGATCCTCGGACAGGGGTTTGGGCTAATGAAAAACTGTTTTTT | CASSQDPRTGVWANEKLFF
- | few | TRBJ2-5 | TRBV7-2 | TGTGCCAGCAGCTTAGTTCCTGTCCAAGAGACCCAGTACTTC | CASSLVPVQETQYF
- | - | TRBJ1-6 | TRBV29-1 | TGCAGCGTTGAAGATCTACAGGGCGAGGATAATTCACCCCTCCACTTT | CSVEDLQGEDNSPLHF
TRBD2 | - | TRBJ2-3 | TRBV5-6 | TGTGCCAGCAGCTTTATCAAGCGGGGGCGCACAGATACGCAGTATTTT | CASSFIKRGRTDTQYF
- | - | TRBJ1-6 | TRBV27 | TGTGCCAGCAGTTTGCACAGAAATAATTCACCCCTCCACTTT | CASSLHRNNSPLHF